This T cell receptor beta chain was sequenced for a study of blood T cell repertoires in COVID-19. Background on the study: Sample material is recorded as cDNA or gDNA derived from T cells, B-cell-depleted T cells, or PBMCs.

The V end was cut by 3 bases, the J end by 4 bases, with 13 bases between. Germline V gives CDR1 DFQATT, CDR2 SNEGSKA (reference sequence). The CDR3 consists of 14 residues. In the original analysis: Amplification of reference gene primers was used by the study to estimate nucleated cell counts. Using immunoSEQ multiplex PCR, the repertoire was profiled, and TCRdb retains in-frame clones only, with some absent. V and J calls and clone size are given by that table; D and trimming were obtained from the DNA. Of about 170,000 clones detected, roughly 89% appear once; the ten largest clones hold 1.6%. This chain connects TRBV20-1 to TRBJ1-5; possibly TRBD1 for D (6 bases). The TCR comes from a woman in her forties or fifties with acute or convalescent COVID-19. What was sequenced was peripheral blood. The DNA of the CDR3 is TGCAGTGCTAGTACACCTGGACAGAATCAGCCCCAGCATTTT. Encoded protein: CSASTPGQNQPQHF.